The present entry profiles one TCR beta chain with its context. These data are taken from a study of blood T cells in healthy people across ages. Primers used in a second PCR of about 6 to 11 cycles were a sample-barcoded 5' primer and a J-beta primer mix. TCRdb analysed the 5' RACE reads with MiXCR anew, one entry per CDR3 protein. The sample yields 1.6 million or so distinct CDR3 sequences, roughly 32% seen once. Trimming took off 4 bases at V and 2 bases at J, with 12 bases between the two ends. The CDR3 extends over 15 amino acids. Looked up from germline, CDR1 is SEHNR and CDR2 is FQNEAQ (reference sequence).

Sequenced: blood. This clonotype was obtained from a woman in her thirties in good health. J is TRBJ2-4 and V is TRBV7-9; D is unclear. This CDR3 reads CASSSDTTTKNIQYF. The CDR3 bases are TGTGCCAGCAGCTCAGATACAACTACCAAAAACATTCAGTACTTC.